Below, 15 T cell receptor beta chains from the same sample are listed, as sequenced in a study of blood T cell repertoires in COVID-19. Profiled with immunoSEQ multiplex PCR; TCRdb holds only in-frame clones, not every one. The sample consists of about 310,000 clones, roughly 87% of them appearing once. The sample consisted of peripheral blood. The receptor set was obtained from a man aged 18 to 29 with active or convalescent COVID-19.

The gene calls are TRBV4-1 and TRBJ2-2, with a weak D call TRBD2 (6 bases). The CDR3 sequence is 17 residues long. Germline CDR1 MGHRA, CDR2 YSYEKL. Trimming shortened V by 0 bases and J by 5 bases, and 16 bases separated the two germline ends. This CDR3 reads CASSQESGMRGTGELFF. CDR3 sequence (DNA): TGCGCCAGCAGCCAAGAATCGGGCATGCGGGGAACCGGGGAGCTGTTTTTT.

The V and J genes are TRBV5-6 and TRBJ2-5; D is unresolved. Germline V CDR1 and CDR2: SGHDT, YYEEEE. V dropped 1 base and J dropped 0 bases, with 7 bases sitting between them. The CDR3 contains 14 residues. The CDR3 bases are TGTGCCAGCAGCTTGCAGAGGTACCAAGAGACCCAGTACTTC. Encoded protein: CASSLQRYQETQYF. The full variable domain, completed using reference TRBV5-6 and TRBJ2-5, is DAGVTQSPTHLIKTRGQQVTLRCSPKSGHDTVSWYQQALGQGPQFIFQYYEEEERQRGNFPDRFSGHQFPNYSSELNVNALLLGDSALYLCASSLQRYQETQYFGPGTRLLVL.

This clone occurred once. The CDR3, as DNA: TGCGCCAGCAGCCAAGACCAACAGGGAAGGTATGGCTACACCTTC. Translating gives CASSQDQQGRYGYTF. The rearrangement uses TRBV4-1 and TRBJ1-2, with D perhaps matching TRBD1 (6 bases). This CDR3 is 15 amino acids long. Trimming pared 0 bases from V and 5 bases from J, leaving 13 bases between. Germline values: CDR1 MGHRA, CDR2 YSYEKL.

The V call is TRBV11-2, the J call TRBJ2-1; weak D call: TRBD2 (6 bases). V was pared by 4 bases and J by 8 bases, with 15 bases between. CDR1 SGHAT and CDR2 FQNNGV come from the germline V gene. This CDR3 comprises 14 residues. The CDR3 region is CASSSPTSSDEQFF. The DNA of the CDR3 is TGTGCCAGCAGCTCTCCAACTAGCTCGGATGAGCAGTTCTTC.

This rearrangement joins TRBV7-6 to TRBJ2-1; 11 positions match TRBD2. Losses at the gene ends were 2 bases for V and 8 bases for J; bases not matched to a gene: 5. CDR1 is SGHVS, CDR2 FNYEAQ, per germline. The CDR3 is 15 amino acids. The CDR3 DNA reads as TGTGCCAGCAGCTTAACTAGCGGGAGTCTTGATGAGCAGTTCTTC. This sequence encodes CASSLTSGSLDEQFF.

The genes are TRBV24-1 and TRBJ2-3; 9 bases line up with TRBD1. After removal of 5 bases from V and 0 bases from J, the junction contained 11 bases not matched to a gene. The germline gives CDR1 KGHDR, CDR2 SFDVKD. The CDR3 covers 18 residues. This CDR3 is CATSGGGQGFSSTDTQYF. CDR3 bases: TGTGCCACCAGTGGCGGGGGACAGGGATTTTCTAGCACAGATACGCAGTATTTT.

The V gene is TRBV7-8, the J gene TRBJ1-4; D remains ambiguous. The germline V gene has CDR1 SGHVS and CDR2 FQNEAQ. CDR3 length: 14 amino acids. V lost 5 bases, J lost 6 bases, and 13 bases lay in between. The CDR3 protein is CASSDSLGYEKLFF. The CDR3 DNA sequence: TGTGCCAGCAGCGACTCCCTCGGGTATGAAAAACTGTTTTTT.

This clone came up once. The V and J genes are TRBV9 and TRBJ1-2, with D tentatively TRBD1 (5 bases). Trimming removed 4 bases from V and 8 bases from J, with 15 bases in between. CDR1 and CDR2 (germline): SGDLS, YYNGEE. There are 13 residues in the CDR3. CDR3: CASSPRPGWGYTF. CDR3 DNA: TGTGCCAGCAGCCCGAGGCCAGGGTGGGGCTACACCTTC.

The chain uses TRBV25-1 and TRBJ2-5; TRBD2 matches 12 bases. The J segment lost 5 bases and the V segment lost 6 bases, leaving 10 bases of the junction unmatched. This CDR3 spans 16 amino acids. The germline V gene has CDR1 MGHDK and CDR2 SYGVNS. In nucleotides, the CDR3 is TGTGCCAGCAGCCAAGTGGGGACTAGCGGGCTTGAGACCCAGTACTTC. Translated, it gives CASSQVGTSGLETQYF.

The CDR3 region is CASSVQGDGTATEAFF. DNA for the CDR3: TGTGCCAGCAGCGTACAGGGTGATGGCACGGCGACTGAAGCTTTCTTT. The rearrangement uses TRBV11-2 and TRBJ1-1; weak D call: TRBD1 (6 bases). V was cut by 5 bases and J by 5 bases, with 21 bases left in between. The CDR3 totals 16 residues. The germline V gene has CDR1 SGHAT and CDR2 FQNNGV.

The rearrangement links TRBV29-1 to TRBJ2-1, with 9 nucleotides matching TRBD1. This CDR3 has 12 amino acids. Germline V gives CDR1 SQVTM, CDR2 ANQGSEA. Trimming at V came to 7 bases and at J to 10 bases, leaving 8 bases not matched to a gene. The CDR3 DNA follows: TGCAGCGGCGGGACAGGGATCGGGGAGCAGTTCTTC. Protein product: CSGGTGIGEQFF.

The chain is built from TRBV19 and TRBJ1-2; D possibly corresponds to TRBD1 (6 bases). This CDR3 has 13 amino acids. The germline V and J ends were trimmed by 7 bases and 4 bases, with 13 bases remaining between them. The germline V gene encodes CDR1 LNHDA and CDR2 SQIVND (reference sequence). As DNA, the CDR3 is TGTGCCAGTACGGGATGGGACACCTATGGCTACACCTTC. Translation gives CASTGWDTYGYTF.

This chain links TRBV5-4 with TRBJ2-2; 9 bases fit TRBD2. The V gene's germline CDR1 is SGHNT and CDR2 YYREEE (reference sequence). The trim removed 3 bases at V and 6 bases at J, leaving 3 bases unmatched. This CDR3 region has 14 residues. CDR3 residues: CASSSRGGPGELFF. The CDR3 coding sequence is TGTGCCAGCAGCTCGCGGGGGGGCCCCGGGGAGCTGTTTTTT. Drawing the rest from reference TRBV5-4 and TRBJ2-2, the complete variable domain is ETGVTQSPTHLIKTRGQQVTLRCSSQSGHNTVSWYQQALGQGPQFIFQYYREEENGRGNFPPRFSGLQFPNYSSELNVNALELDDSALYLCASSSRGGPGELFFGEGSRLTVL.

This clone appeared a single time. The rearrangement joins TRBV27 to TRBJ2-5, with TRBD1 matching 7 bases. Germline V gene sequence: CDR1 MNHEY, CDR2 SMNVEV (reference sequence). The J segment lost 13 bases and the V segment lost 2 bases, leaving 4 bases of the junction unmatched. The CDR3 has 11 amino acids. The CDR3 DNA is TGTGCCAGCAGTTTAGGACAGGCCTGGTACTTC. Protein sequence: CASSLGQAWYF.

The CDR3 here is CASSNPVGPEGLAGEYNEQFF. The CDR3 DNA is TGTGCCAGCAGTAACCCCGTCGGCCCAGAGGGACTAGCGGGGGAATACAATGAGCAGTTCTTC. This chain joins TRBV28 and TRBJ2-1, with 14 nucleotides matching TRBD2. After removal of 5 bases from V and 4 bases from J, the junction contained 19 bases not matched to a gene. The CDR3 sequence is 21 residues long. Germline assignment: CDR1 MDHEN and CDR2 SYDVKM.